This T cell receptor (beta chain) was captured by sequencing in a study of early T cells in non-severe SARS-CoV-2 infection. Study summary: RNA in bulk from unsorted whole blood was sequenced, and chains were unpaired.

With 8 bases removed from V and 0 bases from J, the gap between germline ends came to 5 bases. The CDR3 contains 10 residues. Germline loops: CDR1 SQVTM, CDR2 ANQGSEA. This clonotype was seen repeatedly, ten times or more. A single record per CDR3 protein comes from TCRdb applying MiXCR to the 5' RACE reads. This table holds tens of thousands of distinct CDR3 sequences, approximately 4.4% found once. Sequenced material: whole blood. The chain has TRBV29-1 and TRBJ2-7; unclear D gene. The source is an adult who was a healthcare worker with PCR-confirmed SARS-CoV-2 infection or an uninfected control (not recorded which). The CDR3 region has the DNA TGCAGCCCAGGCTCCTACGAGCAGTACTTC. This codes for CSPGSYEQYF.